The T cell receptor beta chain described here comes from a study of blood T cell repertoires in COVID-19. Study information: T cells, B-cell-depleted T cells, or PBMCs provided the cDNA or gDNA that served as material.

Original processing methods: Using reference gene primer amplification, nucleated cell counts were estimated. Here immunoSEQ multiplex PCR was the method, and the copy in TCRdb shows in-frame clones only, minus some. V and J calls and clone size are those listed in that table; D and trimming were worked out from the DNA. The data contain roughly 350,000 clones, 87% of them singletons. Followed over time, Seattle patients had been enrolled while infection was active. The ends were cut back, 2 bases at V and 3 bases at J, with 12 bases in the middle. The CDR3 runs to 14 residues. The germline CDR1 and CDR2 sequences are SGDLS and YYNGEE.

The sequenced sample was peripheral blood. The source is a woman aged 45-65 years with COVID-19, enrolled during active disease. The J gene is TRBJ2-7, the V gene TRBV9, with D possibly TRBD2 on 5 matching bases. CDR3 nucleotides: TGTGCCAGCAGCGTGGAGGAGCCAGGCTACGAGCAGTACTTC. It is translated as CASSVEEPGYEQYF.